One and the same sample provided the 30 T cell receptor beta chains below, sequenced in a study of glioma-infiltrating T cells after dendritic cell vaccination. Using immunoSEQ multiplex PCR, the repertoire was profiled, and TCRdb retains in-frame clones only, with some absent. The sample consists of roughly 90,000 clones, 85% to 90% of them appearing once. The sample in question was blood, obtained before dendritic cell vaccination. The receptors come from a human donor with glioblastoma.

This clone was counted a single time. The chain combines TRBV2 with TRBJ1-4; TRBD1 agrees at 11 bases. Germline lookup yields CDR1 SNHLY and CDR2 FYNNEI. The CDR3 is 14 residues long. V trimming: 9 bases; J trimming: 6 bases; junction bases outside the gene matches: 6. As DNA, the CDR3 is TGTGCCAGTTTGGACAGGGGGCGAGATGAAAAACTGTTTTTT. Amino acid sequence: CASLDRGRDEKLFF.

The chain combines TRBV11-2 with TRBJ1-2; 10 bases map to TRBD1. The V segment lost 5 bases and the J segment 5 bases; nucleotides outside the gene matches: 8. Germline V lookup: CDR1 SGHAT, CDR2 FQNNGV. The CDR3 loop spans 15 amino acids. The CDR3 loop reads CASSNWDRGAYGYTF. The CDR3 DNA is TGTGCCAGCAGCAATTGGGACAGGGGTGCGTATGGCTACACCTTC.

The rearrangement uses TRBV4-1 and TRBJ2-3, with no clear D. The CDR3 runs 16 residues. Trimming took off 0 bases at V and 2 bases at J, with 12 bases between the two ends. The germline gives CDR1 MGHRA, CDR2 YSYEKL. The CDR3 reads CASSQDTETFTDTQYF. The CDR3 DNA reads TGCGCCAGCAGCCAAGATACAGAGACGTTCACAGATACGCAGTATTTT.

The chain is built from TRBV15 and TRBJ2-7; D may be TRBD1 (5 bases). From germline, CDR1 is LNHNV and CDR2 YYDKDF (reference sequence). V was pared by 0 bases and J by 0 bases, with 9 bases between. The CDR3 loop spans 15 amino acids. CDR3 sequence (DNA): TGTGCCACCAGCAGAGATCTTAGGGGCTCCTACGAGCAGTACTTC. This encodes CATSRDLRGSYEQYF.

J is TRBJ2-5 and V is TRBV19; 8 bases match TRBD2. J was trimmed by 5 bases and V by 4 bases; bases with no gene match: 12. There are 16 residues in the CDR3. Germline CDR1 and CDR2: LNHDA and SQIVND (reference sequence). CDR3 nucleotides: TGTGCCAGTAGTAAGTCAGCGCGGGGGGCTGGGGAGACCCAGTACTTC. Translated: CASSKSARGAGETQYF. Looking up the rest from reference TRBV19 and TRBJ2-5 gives the full variable domain: DGGITQSPKYLFRKEGQNVTLSCEQNLNHDAMYWYRQDPGQGLRLIYYSQIVNDFQKGDIAEGYSVSREKKESFPLTVTSAQKNPTAFYLCASSKSARGAGETQYFGPGTRLLVL.

This clone was seen more than once but under ten times. The chain employs TRBV5-1 and TRBJ2-5, with 10 bases lining up with TRBD1. The CDR3 covers 15 residues. V was pared by 2 bases and J by 5 bases, with 6 bases of the junction left unmatched. Germline lookup yields CDR1 SGHRS and CDR2 YFSETQ. This CDR3 reads CASSFRQGAGETQYF. CDR3 DNA: TGCGCCAGCAGCTTCCGACAGGGGGCAGGGGAGACCCAGTACTTC.

The chain couples TRBV13 to TRBJ1-3, with D perhaps TRBD1 (5 bases). Deletions cut 1 base from V and 2 bases from J, with 9 bases between. Germline CDR1 PRHDT, CDR2 FYEKMQ (reference sequence). This CDR3 contains 15 residues. As DNA, the CDR3 is TGTGCCAGCAGCTTAGTGGCAGGGACTGGAAACACCATATATTTT. Amino acids: CASSLVAGTGNTIYF.

The rearrangement uses TRBV5-1 and TRBJ1-2; TRBD1 aligns across 7 bases. Germline lookup yields CDR1 SGHRS and CDR2 YFSETQ. The CDR3 is made up of 15 amino acids. Unmatched junction bases numbered 7, after V lost 5 bases and J lost 0 bases. CDR3 coding DNA: TGCGCCAGCAGGTTCGACAGGGAGGCTAACTATGGCTACACCTTC. Its translation is CASRFDREANYGYTF.

J is TRBJ2-2 and V is TRBV28, with 8 positions matching TRBD1. The V gene's germline CDR1 is MDHEN and CDR2 SYDVKM. The length of the CDR3 is 16 residues. With 4 bases clipped from V and 1 base from J, the junction kept 5 bases outside the gene matches. CDR3: CASSSPGTGNTGELFF. The CDR3, as DNA: TGTGCCAGCAGTTCACCCGGGACAGGGAACACCGGGGAGCTGTTTTTT.

The rearrangement uses TRBV27 and TRBJ2-7; 7 bases align to TRBD2. Germline trimming cut 2 bases from V and 6 bases from J; bases unmatched to any gene: 7. This CDR3 comprises 14 residues. Germline V gene sequence: CDR1 MNHEY, CDR2 SMNVEV (reference sequence). CDR3 nucleotide sequence: TGTGCCAGCAGTTTACGCGGGAGCATCTCCGAGCAGTACTTC. Amino acid sequence: CASSLRGSISEQYF.

Only a few counts were recorded for this clone. Other DNA sequences in the sample encode the same CDR3. The chain carries TRBV9 and TRBJ2-3; TRBD2 matches 11 bases. CDR1 SGDLS and CDR2 YYNGEE come from the germline V gene. The CDR3 extends over 16 amino acids. After removal of 3 bases from V and 0 bases from J, the junction contained 3 bases not matched to a gene. As DNA, the CDR3 is TGTGCCAGCAGCGCGACTAGCGGGGAAAGCACAGATACGCAGTATTTT. Translated, it gives CASSATSGESTDTQYF.

This clone was seen once. The chain recombines TRBV18 with TRBJ1-1; 7 nucleotides align to TRBD1. This CDR3 comprises 15 residues. Germline lookup yields CDR1 KGHSH and CDR2 LQKENI. The V segment lost 2 bases and the J segment 0 bases; nucleotides outside the gene matches: 3. The CDR3 protein is CASSPWTGLNTEAFF. The CDR3 bases are TGTGCCAGCTCACCATGGACAGGTCTGAACACTGAAGCTTTCTTT.

V usage is TRBV11-3 and J usage is TRBJ2-2, with TRBD1 identical over 11 bases. Germline CDR1 reads SGHNT; CDR2 reads YENEEA. V gave up 5 bases and J gave up 5 bases; unmatched junction bases: 4. There are 15 residues in the CDR3. The CDR3 DNA sequence: TGTGCCAGCAGCCCGGGACAGGGGGTAACCGGGGAGCTGTTTTTT. Translating gives CASSPGQGVTGELFF.

The chain recombines TRBV28 with TRBJ1-1; TRBD1 matches at 9 bases. V dropped 5 bases and J dropped 4; count of bases not matched to a gene: 8. The germline V gene has CDR1 MDHEN and CDR2 SYDVKM. The CDR3 runs 15 residues. CDR3 residues: CASSLTGTGSTEAFF. The CDR3, as DNA: TGTGCCAGCAGTCTAACCGGGACAGGGTCCACTGAAGCTTTCTTT.

The J gene is TRBJ2-7, the V gene TRBV7-9; D perhaps matches TRBD1 (5 bases). The V and J ends lost 2 bases and 2 bases respectively, with 10 bases between them. The CDR3 contains 14 residues. The germline CDR1 and CDR2 sequences are SEHNR and FQNEAQ (reference sequence). CDR3 protein: CASSLYQGAYEQYF. The CDR3 DNA reads as TGTGCCAGCAGCTTATATCAGGGTGCCTACGAGCAGTACTTC.

The chain has TRBV7-2 and TRBJ2-5; D is perhaps TRBD1 (5 bases). Germline V gene data show CDR1 as SGHTA and CDR2 as FQGNSA. The CDR3 is made up of 14 amino acids. The V gene lost 1 base and the J gene lost 2 bases, with 8 bases spanning the gap. The DNA for the CDR3 is TGTGCCAGCAGCTTAGGGGGCAATCAAGAGACCCAGTACTTC. Protein product: CASSLGGNQETQYF.

This chain uses TRBV5-6 with TRBJ2-2; 12 nucleotides agree with TRBD2. From germline, CDR1 is SGHDT and CDR2 YYEEEE. CDR3 length equals 17 residues. Losses at the gene ends were 2 bases for V and 3 bases for J; bases not matched to a gene: 5. The CDR3 coding sequence is TGTGCCAGCAGCTTATCTAGCGGGAGGGCCTACACCGGGGAGCTGTTTTTT. Its protein is CASSLSSGRAYTGELFF.

This clone was found a few times. This sequence joins TRBV7-6 and TRBJ1-6; maybe TRBD1 (6 bases). Trimming took 1 base from V and 6 from J, leaving 10 bases between them. Germline V lookup: CDR1 SGHVS, CDR2 FNYEAQ. This CDR3 contains 15 residues. The CDR3 DNA follows: TGTGCCAGCAGCTTAGTACAGGGAGTTAATTCACCCCTCCACTTT. It translates to CASSLVQGVNSPLHF.

The chain uses TRBV18 and TRBJ1-2; 10 bases are a match to TRBD1. The V segment lost 4 bases and the J segment 4 bases; nucleotides outside the gene matches: 12. The CDR3 totals 17 residues. Germline values: CDR1 KGHSH, CDR2 LQKENI. The CDR3 is CASSREGQGTQPYGYTF. The CDR3 DNA reads as TGTGCCAGCTCACGCGAGGGACAGGGGACCCAACCCTATGGCTACACCTTC.

This sequence joins TRBV19 and TRBJ2-4; D gene unclear. Trimming took 6 bases from V and 7 from J, leaving 13 bases between them. The CDR3 covers 13 residues. The V gene's germline CDR1 is LNHDA and CDR2 SQIVND (reference sequence). CDR3 protein: CASRPSLGNIQYF. The CDR3 nucleotides are TGTGCCAGTAGGCCCTCCCTCGGGAACATTCAGTACTTC.

J is TRBJ1-2 and V is TRBV20-1; the D gene is possibly TRBD1 (5 bases). This CDR3 has 11 residues. V shed 2 bases and J shed 8 bases, with 9 bases lying between them. The germline CDR1 and CDR2 sequences are DFQATT and SNEGSKA (reference sequence). The CDR3 sequence: CSARSGYGYTF. The DNA of the CDR3 is TGCAGTGCTAGATCAGGGTACGGCTACACCTTC.

This clone occurred a few times. The chain employs TRBV7-2 and TRBJ2-1, with 9 bases lining up with TRBD1. The germline gives CDR1 SGHTA, CDR2 FQGNSA. J was trimmed by 8 bases and V by 5 bases; bases with no gene match: 4. There are 13 residues in the CDR3. The CDR3 nucleotides read TGTGCCAGCAGCAGAAGGGACAGGGATGAGCAGTTCTTC. As protein: CASSRRDRDEQFF.

This clone was recorded once. The V call is TRBV4-3, the J call TRBJ1-5; 8 bases fit TRBD1. With V trimmed by 0 bases and J by 5 bases, 6 bases remained unmatched. CDR1 LGHNA and CDR2 YSLEER come from the germline V gene. This CDR3 region has 16 residues. The DNA for the CDR3 is TGCGCCAGCAGCCAAGAAAGGCTACAGGGGGATCAGCCCCAGCATTTT. Its translation is CASSQERLQGDQPQHF.

The gene calls are TRBV9 and TRBJ1-2; D is possibly TRBD1 (6 bases). The CDR3 runs to 15 residues. Trimming took off 4 bases at V and 2 bases at J, with 15 bases between the two ends. CDR1 is SGDLS and CDR2 is YYNGEE in the germline V gene. The DNA of the CDR3 is TGTGCCAGCAGCCGGGAGGGACATCCCAACTATGGCTACACCTTC. Translation: CASSREGHPNYGYTF.

This clone came up once. V and J are TRBV18 and TRBJ1-2; 12 bases fit TRBD1. The V and J ends lost 5 bases and 8 bases, in that order; junction bases with no gene match: 6. The CDR3 extends over 14 amino acids. Germline V gives CDR1 KGHSH, CDR2 LQKENI. CDR3 nucleotides: TGTGCCAGCTCAGCGGGACAGGGGGCTTTCGGCTACACCTTC. Residues: CASSAGQGAFGYTF. Supplemented by reference TRBV18 and TRBJ1-2, the full variable domain reads NAGVMQNPRHLVRRRGQEARLRCSPMKGHSHVYWYRQLPEEGLKFMVYLQKENIIDESGMPKERFSAEFPKEGPSILRIQQVVRGDSAAYFCASSAGQGAFGYTFGSGTRLTVV.

In its sample, this clone was seen once. This sequence joins TRBV6-1 and TRBJ2-3; D perhaps matches TRBD2 (5 bases). Germline CDR1 MNHNS, CDR2 SASEGT. V was shortened by 8 bases and J by 1 base, with 10 bases between the two germline ends. This CDR3 has 13 residues. This CDR3 is CASVSGRTDTQYF. The CDR3 region has the DNA TGTGCCAGCGTCAGCGGACGCACAGATACGCAGTATTTT.

This rearrangement joins TRBV7-9 to TRBJ2-7, with 7 bases fitting TRBD2. V trimming: 5 bases; J trimming: 3 bases; junction bases outside the gene matches: 7. The germline V gene has CDR1 SEHNR and CDR2 FQNEAQ (reference sequence). This CDR3 comprises 14 residues. The CDR3 coding sequence is TGTGCCAGCAGCAAAAGCGCGGGGGACTACGAGCAGTACTTC. The encoded protein is CASSKSAGDYEQYF.

This clone was seen just once. The chain links TRBV5-1 to TRBJ1-2; TRBD1 is a possible D gene (5 bases). The CDR3 length is 12 residues. CDR1 is SGHRS and CDR2 is YFSETQ in the germline V gene. The germline V and J ends were trimmed by 4 bases and 4 bases, with 8 bases remaining between them. The CDR3 reads CASSPTGYGYTF. In nucleotides, the CDR3 is TGCGCCAGCAGCCCTACAGGCTATGGCTACACCTTC.

This rearrangement joins TRBV30 to TRBJ1-1; TRBD1 aligns across 9 bases. The CDR3 covers 15 residues. Germline values: CDR1 GTSNPN, CDR2 SVGIG (reference sequence). V lost 3 bases, J lost 1 base, and 6 bases stayed unmatched. The CDR3 region has the DNA TGTGCCTGGAGCCGGGACAGGGTTGGGAACACTGAAGCTTTCTTT. Translation gives CAWSRDRVGNTEAFF. The full variable domain, its missing parts supplied by reference TRBV30 and TRBJ1-1, is SQTIHQWPATLVQPVGSPLSLECTVEGTSNPNLYWYRQAAGRGLQLLFYSVGIGQISSEVPQNLSASRPQDRQFILSSKKLLLSDSGFYLCAWSRDRVGNTEAFFGQGTRLTVV.

V is TRBV7-8 and J is TRBJ2-2; 8 bases are shared with TRBD1. The CDR3 has 16 amino acids. Germline CDR1 is SGHVS and CDR2 is FQNEAQ. Trimming took 4 bases from V and 3 from J; bases not matched to a gene: 7. CDR3 sequence: CASSSSGGAYTGELFF. As DNA, the CDR3 is TGTGCCAGCAGCTCTTCAGGGGGCGCGTACACCGGGGAGCTGTTTTTT. The variable domain in full, with the rest retrieved from reference TRBV7-8 and TRBJ2-2, is GAGVSQSPRYKVAKRGQDVALRCDPISGHVSLFWYQQALGQGPEFLTYFQNEAQLDKSGLPSDRFFAERPEGSVSTLKIQRTQQEDSAVYLCASSSSGGAYTGELFFGEGSRLTVL.